This entry concerns a single T cell receptor beta chain. J gave up 3 bases and V 4 bases, and 4 bases lay outside the gene matches. Germline V gene lookup returns CDR1 KGHDR and CDR2 SFDVKD. The CDR3 is 16 residues long. The entry originates in a study of control samples from healthy donors and cancer patients. The protocol was immunoSEQ multiplex PCR, while the TCRdb copy is restricted to in-frame clones and leaves out a portion. The sample table sets out about 190,000 clones. The rearrangement uses TRBV24-1 and TRBJ2-1; 11 bases are shared with TRBD2. The sample taken for sequencing was blood. The sequence was obtained from a woman aged 25-40 years in good health. As DNA, the CDR3 is TGTGCCACCAGTGAACCTCTAGCGGGGGGCTACAATGAGCAGTTCTTC. Protein product: CATSEPLAGGYNEQFF.